Below are 32 T cell receptor beta chains sequenced from a single sample in a study of shared clonotypes between healthy human individuals. The data were produced by immunoSEQ multiplex PCR, yet TCRdb's version contains in-frame clones alone and is incomplete. This table has about 670,000 clones, roughly 78% appearing once. The sample taken for sequencing was memory CD4+ T cells sorted from blood. Subset defined: CD45RA-negative fraction. The receptor source for this set is a woman aged 25-40 years in good health.

The chain has TRBV5-1 and TRBJ2-7; 12 bases fit TRBD2. Germline-derived CDR1 and CDR2 are SGHRS and YFSETQ. Unmatched junction bases numbered 9, after V lost 0 bases and J lost 2 bases. CDR3 length: 18 amino acids. CDR3 in DNA: TGCGCCAGCAGCTTGGGGGGCCGGCTAGCGGGAGGGCCCTACGAGCAGTACTTC. It encodes CASSLGGRLAGGPYEQYF.

The CDR3 nucleotides are TGTGCCAGCAGCCCCGTGATAGCGGGAGTGAGGGAGACCCAGTACTTC. Amino acid sequence: CASSPVIAGVRETQYF. V is TRBV7-9 and J is TRBJ2-5; 9 bases match TRBD2. With 5 bases clipped from V and 5 bases from J, the junction kept 12 bases outside the gene matches. The CDR3 is made up of 16 amino acids. Germline CDR1 SEHNR, CDR2 FQNEAQ (reference sequence).

In this sample, this clone turned up a few times. An end of the junction does not agree with germline; a read error may underlie this. The V and J genes are TRBV28 and TRBJ1-6; D remains ambiguous. There are 13 residues in the CDR3. Per the germline V gene, CDR1 is MDHEN and CDR2 is SYDVKM. Written as DNA, the CDR3 is TGTGCCAGCAGTTTTTTGTCAGAACGGGGATTAGACTTT. Residues: CASSFLSERGLDF. Complete variable domain (other parts from reference TRBV28 and TRBJ1-6): DVKVTQSSRYLVKRTGEKVFLECVQDMDHENMFWYRQDPGLGLRLIYFSYDVKMKEKGDIPEGYSVSREKKERFSLILESASTNQTSMYLCASSFLSERGLDFGNGTRLTVT.

The chain links TRBV18 to TRBJ2-7, with 7 bases fitting TRBD2. Unmatched junction bases numbered 10, after V lost 2 bases and J lost 3 bases. This CDR3 is 16 amino acids long. Germline V CDR1 and CDR2: KGHSH, LQKENI. The DNA of the CDR3 is TGTGCCAGCTCACCATTTGCCCCTAGCGGAAACTACGAGCAGTACTTC. Its protein product is CASSPFAPSGNYEQYF.

This clone was found a few times. The chain uses TRBV6-1 and TRBJ1-2, with TRBD1 as a possible D gene (6 bases). The CDR3 length is 15 residues. V gave up 1 base and J gave up 7 bases, with 16 bases separating them. CDR1 and CDR2 from the germline V gene are MNHNS and SASEGT. CDR3 sequence (DNA): TGTGCCAGCAGTGAAGTAGCCCACGGGGGCCGTGGCTACACCTTC. It yields the protein CASSEVAHGGRGYTF.

The V and J genes are TRBV28 and TRBJ2-7; 9 bases are a match to TRBD1. Unmatched junction bases numbered 6, after V lost 6 bases and J lost 6 bases. Germline CDR1 is MDHEN and CDR2 is SYDVKM. CDR3 length: 13 residues. CDR3 nucleotide sequence: TGTGCCAGCAGGCGGACAGGGGTTGGCGAGCAGTACTTC. It encodes CASRRTGVGEQYF.

The chain is built from TRBV10-2 and TRBJ2-3, with 12 bases matching TRBD2. The CDR3 has 15 residues. Germline CDR1 reads WSHSY; CDR2 reads SAAADI. J gave up 5 bases and V 6 bases, and 6 bases lay outside the gene matches. CDR3 coding DNA: TGCGCCAGCAGATTCCTAGCGGGAGGGAAAGATACGCAGTATTTT. Translation: CASRFLAGGKDTQYF.

CDR3 loop: CASSPQDPTVNTEAFF. In nucleotides, the CDR3 is TGTGCCAGCTCACCCCAGGACCCTACAGTTAACACTGAAGCTTTCTTT. The gene calls are TRBV18 and TRBJ1-1; D not certain. In germline, CDR1 is KGHSH, CDR2 LQKENI. The V and J ends lost 3 bases and 2 bases respectively, with 16 bases between them. The CDR3 is made up of 16 amino acids.

The chain has TRBV19 and TRBJ1-4; D gene uncertain. The CDR3 has 16 residues. With 0 bases removed from V and 4 bases from J, the gap between germline ends came to 12 bases. Germline V lookup: CDR1 LNHDA, CDR2 SQIVND (reference sequence). CDR3 DNA: TGTGCCAGTAGTATAGATCTTGGTGCGGGTAATGAAAAACTGTTTTTT. Translation: CASSIDLGAGNEKLFF.

As to this clone: The same CDR3 also results from other DNA sequences found in this sample. The genes are TRBV30 and TRBJ2-6; D unresolved. This CDR3 has 14 amino acids. Trimming pared 3 bases from V and 0 bases from J, leaving 6 bases between. Germline V gene lookup returns CDR1 GTSNPN and CDR2 SVGIG (reference sequence). The CDR3 reads CAWRRDSGANVLTF. CDR3 DNA: TGTGCCTGGAGGAGAGACTCTGGGGCCAACGTCCTGACTTTC.

The sample holds a few counts of this clone. Other DNA sequences in this sample translate to the same CDR3. This chain connects TRBV10-1 to TRBJ1-5; D remains unclear. Germline V CDR1 and CDR2: WNHNN, SYGVQD (reference sequence). V lost 3 bases and J lost 7, with 10 bases in between. The CDR3 length is 13 residues. The CDR3 loop reads CASSESGGQPQHF. CDR3 sequence (DNA): TGCGCCAGCAGTGAATCCGGTGGGCAGCCCCAGCATTTT.

The genes are TRBV5-1 and TRBJ2-7; D assignment may be TRBD1 or TRBD2 (6 bases each). Germline V lookup: CDR1 SGHRS, CDR2 YFSETQ. Trimming pared 4 bases from V and 2 bases from J, leaving 16 bases between. The CDR3 runs 15 residues. This CDR3 is CASSPWTEGAYEQYF. The CDR3 bases are TGCGCCAGCAGCCCCTGGACGGAGGGGGCCTACGAGCAGTACTTC.

This clone turned up a few times. V gene TRBV6-6 combines with J gene TRBJ2-3; D perhaps matches TRBD2 (5 bases). CDR1 is MNHNY and CDR2 is SVGAGI in the germline V gene (reference sequence). This CDR3 region has 11 residues. V gave up 6 bases and J gave up 5 bases, with 6 bases separating them. The DNA for the CDR3 is TGTGCCAGCAGAGAGGGAGATACGCAGTATTTT. Translated, it gives CASREGDTQYF.

The V call is TRBV25-1, the J call TRBJ1-1, with TRBD1 identical over 9 bases. V was pared by 6 bases and J by 5 bases, with 4 bases of the junction left unmatched. CDR1 is MGHDK, CDR2 SYGVNS, per germline. This CDR3 has 13 residues. This CDR3 is CASSHRGRTEAFF. The DNA of the CDR3 is TGTGCCAGCAGCCACAGGGGGCGTACTGAAGCTTTCTTT.

The genes are TRBV28 and TRBJ1-4; D is uncertain. V shed 6 bases and J shed 8 bases, with 16 bases lying between them. The CDR3 spans 14 residues. CDR1 and CDR2 (germline): MDHEN, SYDVKM. The CDR3 protein is CASSAGFIGEKLFF. For the CDR3, the DNA is TGTGCCAGCAGCGCCGGATTTATAGGAGAAAAACTGTTTTTT.

The gene calls are TRBV27 and TRBJ2-5; TRBD2 aligns across 9 bases. V lost 5 bases, J lost 5 bases, and 9 bases stayed unmatched. This CDR3 region has 15 residues. Germline V gene data show CDR1 as MNHEY and CDR2 as SMNVEV (reference sequence). The CDR3 spells CASSPAGGPRETQYF. CDR3 nucleotides: TGTGCCAGCAGTCCCGCGGGAGGGCCGAGGGAGACCCAGTACTTC.

The rearrangement joins TRBV19 to TRBJ1-2; no clear D. The germline V and J ends were trimmed by 6 bases and 7 bases, with 12 bases remaining between them. CDR1 and CDR2 (germline): LNHDA, SQIVND (reference sequence). The CDR3 is 12 amino acids. This chain's CDR3 is CASSQVAGGYTF. CDR3 DNA sequence: TGTGCCAGTAGCCAGGTGGCCGGTGGCTACACCTTC.

This clone showed up just a few times. V is TRBV6-6 and J is TRBJ1-6; no reliable D call. CDR1 is MNHNY, CDR2 SVGAGI, per germline (reference sequence). V lost 7 bases and J 6 bases, leaving 10 bases between the germline ends. This CDR3 comprises 13 residues. The CDR3 protein is CASTLGVNSPLHF. The CDR3, as DNA: TGTGCCAGCACCTTAGGAGTTAATTCACCCCTCCACTTT.

This clone was recorded a few times. V is TRBV5-4 and J is TRBJ2-3; 10 nucleotides agree with TRBD2. The CDR3 is 17 residues long. In germline, CDR1 is SGHNT, CDR2 YYREEE (reference sequence). The V segment lost 0 bases and the J segment 0 bases; nucleotides outside the gene matches: 4. CDR3 DNA sequence: TGTGCCAGCAGCTTGGCTATGACTAGCGGGAGCACAGATACGCAGTATTTT. Residues: CASSLAMTSGSTDTQYF.

The chain uses TRBV5-1 and TRBJ1-4; unclear D gene. Trimming removed 0 bases from V and 7 bases from J, with 13 bases in between. The CDR3 extends over 15 amino acids. The germline V gene encodes CDR1 SGHRS and CDR2 YFSETQ. CDR3 residues: CASSLAQGRSEKLFF. DNA of the CDR3: TGCGCCAGCAGCTTGGCCCAAGGACGGAGTGAAAAACTGTTTTTT.

The chain carries TRBV25-1 and TRBJ2-3, with 8 bases aligning to TRBD2. Trimming at V came to 4 bases and at J to 2 bases, leaving 14 bases not matched to a gene. The CDR3 is 18 residues long. CDR1 MGHDK and CDR2 SYGVNS come from the germline V gene. CDR3 in amino acids: CASSGRGVAGPTTDTQYF. The CDR3 bases are TGTGCCAGCAGTGGGCGGGGAGTAGCGGGGCCGACCACAGATACGCAGTATTTT.

Turning to this clone: This sample includes further DNA sequences coding for the same CDR3. The chain has TRBV2 and TRBJ2-7; D call uncertain. CDR1 SNHLY and CDR2 FYNNEI come from the germline V gene. The CDR3 loop spans 11 amino acids. Trimming left V 4 bases short and J 3 bases short, with 4 bases between. CDR3 in DNA: TGTGCCAGCAGTGTTGTCTACGAGCAGTACTTC. As protein: CASSVVYEQYF.

On this clone itself: Distinct nucleotide sequences in the sample also encode this CDR3. V gene TRBV4-1 combines with J gene TRBJ2-7; D not resolved. V lost 1 base and J lost 0, with 10 bases in between. CDR3 length: 15 amino acids. The germline gives CDR1 MGHRA, CDR2 YSYEKL. The CDR3 region has the DNA TGCGCCAGCAGCCAAGGTGAAGGCGGCTCCTACGAGCAGTACTTC. Its translation is CASSQGEGGSYEQYF.

V usage is TRBV11-1 and J usage is TRBJ2-3; D might be TRBD1 or TRBD2, each matching 6 bases. V gave up 8 bases and J gave up 3 bases, with 15 bases separating them. The CDR3 loop spans 14 amino acids. Germline V gene lookup returns CDR1 SGHAT and CDR2 FQDESV (reference sequence). Here the CDR3 DNA reads TGTGCCAGCGGAAGGAGGGGGGTTACAGATACGCAGTATTTT. Translation gives CASGRRGVTDTQYF.

In its sample, this clone was seen many times. V usage is TRBV4-2 and J usage is TRBJ1-4; 8 bases match TRBD1. Germline loops: CDR1 LGHNA, CDR2 YNFKEQ. The CDR3 has 18 amino acids. V lost 5 bases to trimming and J lost 0 bases; unmatched junction nucleotides: 11. Here the CDR3 reads CASSSTGALVATNEKLFF. CDR3 DNA: TGTGCCAGCAGCTCGACAGGGGCCCTAGTTGCAACTAATGAAAAACTGTTTTTT.

This chain connects TRBV28 to TRBJ2-7; 11 bases agree with TRBD2. With V trimmed by 7 bases and J by 1 base, 6 bases remained unmatched. CDR3 length equals 15 residues. The germline CDR1 and CDR2 sequences are MDHEN and SYDVKM. CDR3 DNA sequence: TGTGCCAGCACCATGACTAGCGGGGCTTCCTACGAGCAGTACTTC. It specifies CASTMTSGASYEQYF.

The genes are TRBV5-5 and TRBJ2-7; 9 positions agree with TRBD1. There are 15 residues in the CDR3. Germline V lookup: CDR1 SGHKS, CDR2 YYEKEE (reference sequence). J gave up 3 bases and V 9 bases, and 13 bases lay outside the gene matches. CDR3 sequence (DNA): TGTGCCACCTCAGCCGAGGGACAGGGTTACTACGAGCAGTACTTC. Encoded protein: CATSAEGQGYYEQYF.

This clone was counted a single time. The V gene is TRBV6-6, the J gene TRBJ1-1; 10 bases match TRBD1. The trim removed 7 bases at V and 6 bases at J, leaving 11 bases unmatched. The CDR3 is 15 residues long. In germline, CDR1 is MNHNY, CDR2 SVGAGI (reference sequence). Written as DNA, the CDR3 is TGTGCCAGCATTACAACTGGGGGGACAGGGGCTGAAGCTTTCTTT. Amino acid sequence: CASITTGGTGAEAFF.

The table lists this clone with a few counts. This chain connects TRBV28 to TRBJ2-4; TRBD1 might be the D (5 bases). The CDR3 has 16 residues. Germline V gives CDR1 MDHEN, CDR2 SYDVKM. V dropped 1 base and J dropped 0 bases, with 10 bases sitting between them. The CDR3 DNA reads TGTGCCAGCAGTTTATCGGTCCAGGGAGCCAAAAACATTCAGTACTTC. As protein: CASSLSVQGAKNIQYF. The whole variable domain, remainder taken from reference TRBV28 and TRBJ2-4, is DVKVTQSSRYLVKRTGEKVFLECVQDMDHENMFWYRQDPGLGLRLIYFSYDVKMKEKGDIPEGYSVSREKKERFSLILESASTNQTSMYLCASSLSVQGAKNIQYFGAGTRLSVL.

This clone was detected a few times. The chain employs TRBV18 and TRBJ2-1, with D maybe TRBD2 (6 bases). CDR1 and CDR2 from the germline V gene are KGHSH and LQKENI. The CDR3 loop spans 12 amino acids. Trimming pared 4 bases from V and 10 bases from J, leaving 11 bases between. For the CDR3, the DNA is TGTGCCAGCTCACGCGGGACTTCGGAGCAGTTCTTC. Translating it yields CASSRGTSEQFF.

Of note for this clone: Other nucleotide sequences from this sample produce the same CDR3. This chain links TRBV11-3 with TRBJ2-1; the D is unclear. The CDR3 has 12 amino acids. Trimming took 0 bases from V and 10 from J, leaving 7 bases between them. Germline loops: CDR1 SGHNT, CDR2 YENEEA. The CDR3 spells CASSLEGGEQFF. DNA of the CDR3: TGTGCCAGCAGCTTAGAGGGTGGGGAGCAGTTCTTC.

Concerning this clone: The same CDR3 can be traced to other DNA sequences in this sample. CDR3 region: CASSLAGGGTEAFF. CDR3 sequence (DNA): TGCGCCAGCAGCTTGGCGGGAGGGGGCACTGAAGCTTTCTTT. The gene calls are TRBV5-1 and TRBJ1-1, with D perhaps matching TRBD1 (6 bases). The CDR3 is 14 residues long. Germline CDR1 reads SGHRS; CDR2 reads YFSETQ. V lost 0 bases and J 4 bases, leaving 10 bases between the germline ends.